This TCR beta chain was identified during a study of T cell clonotyping in hematopoietic cell transplantation (dated by TCRdb to the early 2020s). Background on the whole study: Recipient samples taken before transplant were collected after cytoreduction. The study collected 130 to 150 blood samples from 35 consecutive transplant recipients and their related donors. Patient recruitment ran from late 2015 to January 2017, and follow-up continued until late 2020 or death. Here is what the overall study found, with its caveats: Sample size was limited, and cells were not sorted, so CD4 and CD8 repertoire contributions could not be separated. A decrease in recipient TCR diversity was observed after transplant, and a progressive increase in pathologically expanded clonotypes was seen from day 30 to day 180. Just a small fraction of recipient repertoires overlapped with donor repertoires, and more than 97% appeared de novo at the given depth. Broader posttransplant TCR repertoire diversity was predicted by donor and pretransplant recipient Inverse Simpson Index values.

The germline ends are 13 bases apart after V is trimmed by 4 bases and J by 0 bases. The CDR3, cysteine through phenylalanine, is 15 amino acids long. Of all the DNA, just the CDR3 is kept, 45 bases in frame from base 1. Via the germline V gene, CDR1 is SGHDT and CDR2 YYEEEE. TCR beta CDR3 regions were amplified from genomic DNA with the immunoSEQ assay, a bias-controlled multiplex PCR using V- and J-specific primers. In a second PCR step, the CDR3 amplicons were tagged with a proprietary barcode plus Illumina adapter sequences. An Illumina MiSeq instrument was used for sequencing of the CDR3 libraries. Under the source paper's analysis protocol: Export and quality control were handled in immunoSEQ Analyzer 3.0, while downstream analyses relied on R Bioconductor and Immunarch. Only productive rearrangements in the normalized downsampled data set went into calculating the repertoire metrics. Clonotypes larger than 5 templates in the normalized cohort were defined as pathologically expanded. The Inverse Simpson Index was used to measure repertoire diversity. The non-normalized data set was used for CMV-specificity analyses so that all clonotypes could be captured. As stored in TCRdb, this immuneACCESS dataset retains in-frame rearrangements with V and J assigned. A fraction of the clones does not appear; measured against another copy, unresolved V genes explain less than half of the discrepancy, and the remainder lacks a known reason. V, J and clone size were drawn from that table, and D and trimming were deduced from the DNA. For this sample the table gives about 5,100 clones, of which about 33% were detected only once. Roughly a sixth of the sample comes from the top ten.

With respect to this clone: Its binding antigen is unknown. No much larger clone is present one base from it, and per-base qualities are unavailable.

In the paper's terms, the time point label means: recipient sample about 28 days before transplant, after cytoreduction. Blood samples were obtained from recipients approximately 28 days before transplant and at days 30, 100 and 180 after transplant. Nuclei Lysis Solution was used to extract genomic DNA from fresh or cryopreserved unfractionated peripheral blood mononuclear cells. This sequence was found in a man in his fifties or sixties with myelofibrosis. Some clones in this sample may be carry-over from other donors' samples. The sample was peripheral blood mononuclear cells, taken before stem cell transplant. This receptor chain uses TRBV5-6 and TRBJ1-2, with no D gene named confidently. Read as DNA, the sequence is TGTGCCAGCAGCCCTTCGGTCTTTGCTAACTATGGCTACACCTTC. Translated, this is CASSPSVFANYGYTF.